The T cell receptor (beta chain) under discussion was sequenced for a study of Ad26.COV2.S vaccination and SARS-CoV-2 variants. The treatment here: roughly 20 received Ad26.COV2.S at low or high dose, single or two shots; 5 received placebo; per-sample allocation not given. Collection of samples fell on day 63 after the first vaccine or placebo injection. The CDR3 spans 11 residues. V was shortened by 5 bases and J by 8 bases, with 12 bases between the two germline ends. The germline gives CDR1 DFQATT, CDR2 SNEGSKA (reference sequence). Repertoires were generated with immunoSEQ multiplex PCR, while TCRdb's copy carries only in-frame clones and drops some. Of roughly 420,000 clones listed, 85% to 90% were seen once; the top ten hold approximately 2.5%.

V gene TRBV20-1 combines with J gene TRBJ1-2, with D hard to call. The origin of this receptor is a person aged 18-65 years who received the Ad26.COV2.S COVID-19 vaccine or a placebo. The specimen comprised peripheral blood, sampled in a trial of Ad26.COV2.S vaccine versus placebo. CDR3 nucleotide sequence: TGCAGTGCTCCGAAGGAGGACGGCTACACCTTC. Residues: CSAPKEDGYTF.